These 26 T cell receptor beta chains share one sample of origin, sequenced in a study of CD8 T cells in ankylosing spondylitis. From the 5' RACE reads, TCRdb called clonotypes with MiXCR, one entry per CDR3 protein. The sample carries approximately 260,000 distinct CDR3 sequences, 15% to 20% recorded once. Sequenced: blood, either unsorted or a sorted T cell fraction (not recorded which). Every receptor here comes from a male donor with ankylosing spondylitis or in good health (not recorded which).

This clonotype turned up a few times. The chain recombines TRBV3-1 with TRBJ2-3; TRBD2 matches 7 bases. Germline V gives CDR1 LGHDT, CDR2 YNNKEL (reference sequence). After removal of 4 bases from V and 5 bases from J, the junction contained 12 bases not matched to a gene. The CDR3 sequence is 16 residues long. CDR3: CASSRNMAGEGDTQYF. CDR3 DNA sequence: TGTGCCAGCAGCCGCAATATGGCGGGAGAGGGAGATACGCAGTATTTT.

This clonotype was observed at least ten times. V and J are TRBV7-9 and TRBJ2-2; no clear D gene. There are 13 residues in the CDR3. Trimming removed 1 base from V and 5 bases from J, with 5 bases in between. Germline V CDR1 and CDR2: SEHNR, FQNEAQ (reference sequence). CDR3 sequence reads: CASSLDWTGELFF. CDR3 coding DNA: TGTGCCAGCAGCTTAGATTGGACCGGGGAGCTGTTTTTT.

This clonotype was detected ten times or more. The V and J genes are TRBV6-5 and TRBJ2-7; TRBD2 aligns across 8 bases. Trimming cost V 3 bases and J 5 bases; bases outside gene matches: 6. The CDR3 totals 14 residues. Germline V gives CDR1 MNHEY, CDR2 SVGAGI. CDR3 in DNA: TGTGCCAGCAGTTATGGGCGGGAGGCGGACGAGCAGTACTTC. Its translation: CASSYGREADEQYF.

This chain joins TRBV7-6 and TRBJ2-1; 11 bases align to TRBD2. The junction had 9 bases not matched to a gene; V was cut back by 5 bases and J by 9 bases. CDR1 is SGHVS and CDR2 is FNYEAQ in the germline V gene. This CDR3 contains 15 residues. CDR3 DNA sequence: TGTGCCAGCAGCAGCTTAGGTCTAGCGGGAGGTGAGCAGTTCTTC. Translated: CASSSLGLAGGEQFF. The entire variable domain, with the rest obtained from reference TRBV7-6 and TRBJ2-1, is as follows: GAGVSQSPRYKVTKRGQDVALRCDPISGHVSLYWYRQALGQGPEFLTYFNYEAQQDKSGLPNDRFSAERPEGSISTLTIQRTEQRDSAMYRCASSSLGLAGGEQFFGPGTRLTVL.

This clonotype showed up just a few times. The J gene is TRBJ2-3, the V gene TRBV29-1; 9 positions agree with TRBD2. This CDR3 contains 18 residues. Germline V gives CDR1 SQVTM, CDR2 ANQGSEA. Germline trimming cut 4 bases from V and 0 bases from J; bases unmatched to any gene: 14. The CDR3 protein is CSVALGPYLAGSTDTQYF. DNA for the CDR3: TGCAGCGTTGCACTAGGACCGTACCTAGCGGGAAGCACAGATACGCAGTATTTT.

The V gene is TRBV5-1, the J gene TRBJ1-1; D is undetermined. In germline, CDR1 is SGHRS, CDR2 YFSETQ. CDR3 length equals 16 residues. Trimming cost V 0 bases and J 2 bases, with 14 bases left between them. The CDR3 DNA sequence: TGCGCCAGCAGCTTGGTTTATGTCAGCTCTAACACTGAAGCTTTCTTT. It translates to CASSLVYVSSNTEAFF.

The chain uses TRBV5-1 and TRBJ2-2; the match to TRBD1 covers 9 bases. Germline V lookup: CDR1 SGHRS, CDR2 YFSETQ. V dropped 0 bases and J dropped 6; count of bases not matched to a gene: 9. CDR3 size: 17 residues. The CDR3 is CASSLEFTGGFSGELFF. CDR3 bases: TGCGCCAGCAGCTTGGAATTCACAGGGGGCTTTTCCGGGGAGCTGTTTTTT.

This clonotype came up a few times. The rearrangement joins TRBV28 to TRBJ2-4, with D perhaps TRBD1 or TRBD2 (5 bases each). Germline V CDR1 and CDR2: MDHEN, SYDVKM. Trimming cost V 5 bases and J 3 bases, with 11 bases left between them. The CDR3 is 14 residues long. CDR3 DNA: TGTGCCAGCAGTCTGGGACGCAACAAAAACATTCAGTACTTC. Its protein is CASSLGRNKNIQYF.

This clonotype has a count of ten or more. This chain joins TRBV5-1 and TRBJ2-1, with D perhaps given as TRBD1 or TRBD2 (5 bases each). CDR1 and CDR2 (germline): SGHRS, YFSETQ. This CDR3 contains 14 residues. Trimming pared 2 bases from V and 2 bases from J, leaving 8 bases between. As DNA, the CDR3 is TGCGCCAGCAGCTTTGAGGGGCCCTACAATGAGCAGTTCTTC. Amino acids: CASSFEGPYNEQFF.

The V gene is TRBV20-1, the J gene TRBJ2-7, with D tentatively TRBD2 (5 bases). The length of the CDR3 is 14 residues. Trimming removed 0 bases from V and 3 bases from J, with 12 bases in between. CDR1 DFQATT and CDR2 SNEGSKA come from the germline V gene (reference sequence). The DNA for the CDR3 is TGCAGTGCTAGAGATTACCAACTAGACTACGAGCAGTACTTC. This translates into CSARDYQLDYEQYF.

This clonotype occurred a few times. The V and J genes are TRBV20-1 and TRBJ2-7, with TRBD1 matching over 7 bases. V trimming: 1 base; J trimming: 0 bases; junction bases outside the gene matches: 3. The CDR3 has 14 residues. From germline, CDR1 is DFQATT and CDR2 SNEGSKA (reference sequence). This CDR3 is CSARASGGSYEQYF. In nucleotides, the CDR3 is TGCAGTGCTAGAGCATCAGGGGGCTCCTACGAGCAGTACTTC.

The V call is TRBV7-9, the J call TRBJ2-7; TRBD1 matches at 8 bases. The J segment lost 3 bases and the V segment lost 1 base, leaving 11 bases of the junction unmatched. The CDR3 loop spans 17 amino acids. The V gene's germline CDR1 is SEHNR and CDR2 FQNEAQ (reference sequence). In DNA form, the CDR3 reads TGTGCCAGCAGCTTAGTCTCTGGGACAGGTTTAGTCTACGAGCAGTACTTC. It translates to CASSLVSGTGLVYEQYF.

The table lists this clonotype with many counts. The V and J genes are TRBV10-3 and TRBJ2-1; D gene ambiguous. The CDR3 length is 12 residues. The V end was cut by 0 bases, the J end by 4 bases, with 1 base between. Germline CDR1 reads ENHRY; CDR2 reads SYGVKD. Here the CDR3 reads CAISESYNEQFF. CDR3 coding DNA: TGTGCCATCAGTGAGTCGTACAATGAGCAGTTCTTC.

The V gene is TRBV9, the J gene TRBJ2-7; unclear D gene. The CDR3 extends over 13 amino acids. Per the germline V gene, CDR1 is SGDLS and CDR2 is YYNGEE. Trimming stripped 4 bases from V and 4 bases from J, with 12 bases between. CDR3 DNA: TGTGCCAGCAGCCCCTTCCTAGATTACGAGCAGTACTTC. Translated, it gives CASSPFLDYEQYF.

The V call is TRBV4-1, the J call TRBJ2-1; D call uncertain. Germline V gives CDR1 MGHRA, CDR2 YSYEKL. The CDR3 is made up of 15 amino acids. V was trimmed by 3 bases and J by 0 bases, leaving 9 bases between them. CDR3 nucleotides: TGCGCCAGCAGCCACCGACCAGGCTCCTACAATGAGCAGTTCTTC. Protein product: CASSHRPGSYNEQFF.

This rearrangement joins TRBV6-2 or TRBV6-3 to TRBJ2-7, with D tentatively TRBD2 (5 bases). The V gene's germline CDR1 is MNHEY and CDR2 SVGEGT. The V end lost 4 bases, the J end lost 0 bases, and 13 bases lay between the germline ends. The CDR3 contains 15 residues. CDR3 in amino acids: CASSSGGRTSYEQYF. In nucleotides, the CDR3 is TGTGCCAGCAGTTCTGGCGGGCGCACCTCCTACGAGCAGTACTTC.

This clonotype showed up just a few times. This chain connects TRBV30 to TRBJ2-7; maybe TRBD1 (5 bases). From germline, CDR1 is GTSNPN and CDR2 SVGIG (reference sequence). Trimming took off 0 bases at V and 6 bases at J, with 12 bases between the two ends. The CDR3 sequence is 13 residues long. The CDR3 nucleotides are TGTGCCTGGAGTGTACAGGTCGGCGGCGAGCAGTACTTC. Translation: CAWSVQVGGEQYF.

There are many counts of this clonotype. The chain recombines TRBV9 with TRBJ2-5, with 8 bases lining up with TRBD2. J lost 1 base, V lost 0 bases, and 2 bases had no gene match. This CDR3 has 15 residues. The germline CDR1 and CDR2 sequences are SGDLS and YYNGEE. CDR3 nucleotide sequence: TGTGCCAGCAGCGTAGACGGGAGGGCCCAAGAGACCCAGTACTTC. The encoded protein is CASSVDGRAQETQYF.

This clonotype showed up many times. The chain employs TRBV7-9 and TRBJ1-1; TRBD1 aligns across 7 bases. V gave up 5 bases and J gave up 1 base; unmatched junction bases: 1. Germline CDR1 is SEHNR and CDR2 is FQNEAQ (reference sequence). CDR3 size: 13 residues. CDR3 region: CASSPGGNTEAFF. The CDR3 coding sequence is TGTGCCAGCAGCCCAGGGGGGAACACTGAAGCTTTCTTT. The entire variable domain, with the rest obtained from reference TRBV7-9 and TRBJ1-1, is as follows: DTGVSQNPRHKITKRGQNVTFRCDPISEHNRLYWYRQTLGQGPEFLTYFQNEAQLEKSRLLSDRFSAERPKGSFSTLEIQRTEQGDSAMYLCASSPGGNTEAFFGQGTRLTVV.

V is TRBV6-6 and J is TRBJ1-6, with D maybe TRBD1 (6 bases). V dropped 6 bases and J dropped 7 bases, with 10 bases sitting between them. The CDR3 has 13 amino acids. The V gene's germline CDR1 is MNHNY and CDR2 SVGAGI (reference sequence). CDR3: CASSNRENSPLHF. The CDR3 DNA reads TGTGCCAGCAGCAACAGGGAAAATTCACCCCTCCACTTT.

This clonotype was found a few times. The J gene is TRBJ2-3, the V gene TRBV2, with D perhaps TRBD1 (6 bases). Germline V gives CDR1 SNHLY, CDR2 FYNNEI. This CDR3 comprises 14 residues. Trimming left V 6 bases short and J 4 bases short, with 14 bases between. Here the CDR3 reads CASSSTGSADTQYF. For the CDR3, the DNA is TGTGCCAGCAGCTCGACAGGCTCAGCAGATACGCAGTATTTT.

This clonotype was observed at least ten times. This chain's CDR3 is CATKQGAGTEAFF. In nucleotides, the CDR3 is TGTGCCACCAAACAGGGGGCCGGTACTGAAGCTTTCTTT. The chain joins TRBV24-1 to TRBJ1-1; 9 nucleotides match TRBD1. The CDR3 loop spans 13 amino acids. CDR1 is KGHDR, CDR2 SFDVKD, per germline. The V segment lost 8 bases and the J segment 5 bases; nucleotides outside the gene matches: 5.

This chain links TRBV6-1 with TRBJ2-7; 7 nucleotides match TRBD2. The germline V gene has CDR1 MNHNS and CDR2 SASEGT. J gave up 0 bases and V 6 bases, and 8 bases lay outside the gene matches. There are 15 residues in the CDR3. In DNA, the CDR3 is TGTGCCAGCAGGAACACGGGACTAAGCTCCTACGAGCAGTACTTC. Residues: CASRNTGLSSYEQYF.

A few counts support this clonotype. The chain uses TRBV7-2 and TRBJ2-2, with TRBD2 matching over 7 bases. Germline CDR1 reads SGHTA; CDR2 reads FQGNSA. With V trimmed by 5 bases and J by 5 bases, 11 bases remained unmatched. CDR3 size: 16 residues. This CDR3 is CASSPGAGGGTGELFF. Here the CDR3 DNA reads TGTGCCAGCAGCCCCGGGGCCGGGGGAGGGACCGGGGAGCTGTTTTTT.

This clonotype was counted at least ten times. The genes are TRBV3-1 and TRBJ2-2; D call uncertain. Trimming stripped 4 bases from V and 3 bases from J, with 6 bases between. The CDR3 spans 13 residues. Germline-derived CDR1 and CDR2 are LGHDT and YNNKEL (reference sequence). CDR3 bases: TGTGCCAGCAGCCCCCCGGACACCGGGGAGCTGTTTTTT. It translates to CASSPPDTGELFF.

This clonotype was detected a few times. The chain couples TRBV7-8 to TRBJ2-7, with TRBD1 matching over 11 bases. This CDR3 spans 16 amino acids. Germline values: CDR1 SGHVS, CDR2 FQNEAQ. Trimming at V came to 5 bases and at J to 4 bases, leaving 10 bases not matched to a gene. CDR3 DNA: TGTGCCAGCAGCGCGACCGGGACAGGGGGAGGTTACGAGCAGTACTTC. Translation: CASSATGTGGGYEQYF.